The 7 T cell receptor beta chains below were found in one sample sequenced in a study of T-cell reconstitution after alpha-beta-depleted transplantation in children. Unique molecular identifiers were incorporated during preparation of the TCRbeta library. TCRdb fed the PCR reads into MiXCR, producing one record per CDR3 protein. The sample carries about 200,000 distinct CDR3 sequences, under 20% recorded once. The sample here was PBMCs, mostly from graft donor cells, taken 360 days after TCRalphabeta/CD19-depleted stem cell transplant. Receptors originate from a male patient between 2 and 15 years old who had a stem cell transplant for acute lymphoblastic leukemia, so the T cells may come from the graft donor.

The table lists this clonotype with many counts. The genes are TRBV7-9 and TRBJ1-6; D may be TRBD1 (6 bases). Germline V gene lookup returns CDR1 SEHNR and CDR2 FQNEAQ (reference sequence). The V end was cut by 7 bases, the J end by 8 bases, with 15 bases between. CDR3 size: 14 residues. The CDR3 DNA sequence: TGTGCCAGCACCTTTGACAGGTCTTATTCACCCCTCCACTTT. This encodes CASTFDRSYSPLHF.

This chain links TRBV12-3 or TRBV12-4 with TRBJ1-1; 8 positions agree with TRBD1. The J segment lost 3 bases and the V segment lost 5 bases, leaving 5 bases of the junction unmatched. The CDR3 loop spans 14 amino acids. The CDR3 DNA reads TGTGCCAGCAGTATACAGGGGGGGGACACTGAAGCTTTCTTT. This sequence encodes CASSIQGGDTEAFF.

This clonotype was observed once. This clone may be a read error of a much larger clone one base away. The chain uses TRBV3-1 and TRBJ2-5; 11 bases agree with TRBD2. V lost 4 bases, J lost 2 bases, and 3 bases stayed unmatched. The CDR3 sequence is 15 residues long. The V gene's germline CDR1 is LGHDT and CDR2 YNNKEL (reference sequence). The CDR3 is CASSPGLAEQETQYF. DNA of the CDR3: TGTGCCAGCAGCCCGGGACTAGCGGAACAAGAGACCCAGTACTTC.

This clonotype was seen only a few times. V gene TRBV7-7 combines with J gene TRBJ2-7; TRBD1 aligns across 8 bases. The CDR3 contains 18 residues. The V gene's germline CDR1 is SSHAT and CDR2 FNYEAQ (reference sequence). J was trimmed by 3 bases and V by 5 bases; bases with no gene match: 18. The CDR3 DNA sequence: TGTGCCAGCAGCCCCACATGCGGTCCAGGGGGCTATTTCTACGAGCAGTACTTC. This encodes CASSPTCGPGGYFYEQYF.

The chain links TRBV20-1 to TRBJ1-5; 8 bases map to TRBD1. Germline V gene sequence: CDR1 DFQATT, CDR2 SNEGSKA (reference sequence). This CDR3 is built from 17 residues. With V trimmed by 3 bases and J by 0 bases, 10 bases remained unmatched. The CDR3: CSARGGQGLYSNQPQHF. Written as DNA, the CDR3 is TGCAGTGCTAGGGGAGGACAGGGCCTCTATAGCAATCAGCCCCAGCATTTT.

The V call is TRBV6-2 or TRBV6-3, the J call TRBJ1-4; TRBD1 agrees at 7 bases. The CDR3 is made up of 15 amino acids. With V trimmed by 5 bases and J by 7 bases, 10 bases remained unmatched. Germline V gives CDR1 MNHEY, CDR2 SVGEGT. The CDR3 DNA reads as TGTGCCAGCAGTGGAGACAGGGCATACGGTGAAAAACTGTTTTTT. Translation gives CASSGDRAYGEKLFF.

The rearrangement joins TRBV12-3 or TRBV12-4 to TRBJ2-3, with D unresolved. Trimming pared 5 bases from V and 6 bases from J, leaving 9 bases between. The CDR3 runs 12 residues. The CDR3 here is CASSPWVDTQYF. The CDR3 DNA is TGTGCCAGCAGTCCGTGGGTTGATACGCAGTATTTT.